The 26 T cell receptor beta chains below were found in one sample sequenced in a study of circulating and synovial CD4+ cells in juvenile arthritis. Here immunoSEQ multiplex PCR was the method, and the copy in TCRdb shows in-frame clones only, minus some. The repertoire holds 30,000 to 40,000 clones, with nearly 97% as singletons. Sequenced sample: CD4+ T cells from blood. The source of these receptors is a human donor with juvenile idiopathic arthritis.

CDR3 bases: TGTGCCAGTAGTTATAGTCGGCGGCCAGACACTGAAGCTTTCTTT. This codes for CASSYSRRPDTEAFF. The rearrangement links TRBV19 to TRBJ1-1; no reliable D call. CDR1 and CDR2 (germline): LNHDA, SQIVND (reference sequence). This CDR3 contains 15 residues. V was pared by 5 bases and J by 3 bases, with 16 bases between.

The chain combines TRBV9 with TRBJ2-1, with 11 nucleotides matching TRBD2. The trim removed 3 bases at V and 10 bases at J, leaving 9 bases unmatched. CDR3 length equals 15 residues. CDR1 and CDR2 from the germline V gene are SGDLS and YYNGEE. This chain's CDR3 is CASSGIAGGTGEQFF. CDR3 coding DNA: TGTGCCAGCAGCGGAATAGCGGGGGGGACAGGAGAGCAGTTCTTC.

The V call is TRBV9, the J call TRBJ2-5; 10 positions agree with TRBD2. The CDR3 covers 15 residues. Germline lookup yields CDR1 SGDLS and CDR2 YYNGEE. Unmatched junction bases numbered 4, after V lost 2 bases and J lost 3 bases. The CDR3 reads CASSVSGRSEETQYF. CDR3 sequence (DNA): TGTGCCAGCAGCGTTAGCGGGAGGAGTGAAGAGACCCAGTACTTC.

The J gene is TRBJ2-7, the V gene TRBV7-9; the D gene is possibly TRBD2 (5 bases). V lost 1 base and J 6 bases, leaving 16 bases between the germline ends. The CDR3 has 15 residues. Germline V gene data show CDR1 as SEHNR and CDR2 as FQNEAQ (reference sequence). This CDR3 reads CASSLGSGVAREQYF. CDR3 DNA: TGTGCCAGCAGCTTAGGTTCCGGGGTCGCCCGCGAGCAGTACTTC.

The count of this clone is one. The rearrangement links TRBV6-5 to TRBJ1-2; D gene uncertain. The CDR3 sequence is 13 residues long. CDR1 is MNHEY and CDR2 is SVGAGI in the germline V gene. V was cut by 4 bases and J by 4 bases, with 10 bases left in between. The CDR3 is CASSSAGSYGYTF. The CDR3 region has the DNA TGTGCCAGCAGTTCCGCGGGGAGCTATGGCTACACCTTC.

The V gene is TRBV6-6, the J gene TRBJ2-7; D is uncertain. Germline assignment: CDR1 MNHNY and CDR2 SVGAGI (reference sequence). V was trimmed by 4 bases and J by 2 bases, leaving 15 bases between them. The CDR3 covers 15 residues. The CDR3 is CASSSAGETTYEQYF. CDR3 coding DNA: TGTGCCAGCAGTTCCGCCGGAGAGACCACCTACGAGCAGTACTTC.

The chain uses TRBV5-1 and TRBJ1-2, with D possibly TRBD1 on 5 matching bases. The CDR3 loop spans 13 amino acids. V lost 0 bases, J lost 6 bases, and 9 bases lay in between. CDR1 SGHRS and CDR2 YFSETQ come from the germline V gene. The CDR3 here is CASSLGQGNGYTF. CDR3 bases: TGCGCCAGCAGCTTGGGCCAGGGTAATGGCTACACCTTC. Full variable domain (remainder filled in from reference TRBV5-1 and TRBJ1-2): KAGVTQTPRYLIKTRGQQVTLSCSPISGHRSVSWYQQTPGQGLQFLFEYFSETQRNKGNFPGRFSGRQFSNSRSEMNVSTLELGDSALYLCASSLGQGNGYTFGSGTRLTVV.

This chain joins TRBV7-2 and TRBJ1-1, with 7 positions matching TRBD1. The ends lost 3 bases at V and 2 bases at J; junction bases unmatched: 6. In germline, CDR1 is SGHTA, CDR2 FQGNSA. CDR3 length equals 15 residues. The CDR3 DNA reads as TGTGCCAGCAGCTTTACCGGGACAGACAACACTGAAGCTTTCTTT. Translated, it gives CASSFTGTDNTEAFF. Full variable domain (outside the CDR3, taken from reference TRBV7-2 and TRBJ1-1): GAGVSQSPSNKVTEKGKDVELRCDPISGHTALYWYRQSLGQGLEFLIYFQGNSAPDKSGLPSDRFSAERTGGSVSTLTIQRTQQEDSAVYLCASSFTGTDNTEAFFGQGTRLTVV.

V and J are TRBV5-6 and TRBJ2-7; 15 nucleotides match TRBD2. The germline CDR1 and CDR2 sequences are SGHDT and YYEEEE. The ends lost 3 bases at V and 2 bases at J; junction bases unmatched: 6. The CDR3 is made up of 17 amino acids. CDR3 DNA sequence: TGTGCCAGCAGCTGGGGACTAGCGGGAGGTAAAGCCTACGAGCAGTACTTC. Residues: CASSWGLAGGKAYEQYF. Filled out from reference TRBV5-6 and TRBJ2-7, the complete variable domain reads DAGVTQSPTHLIKTRGQQVTLRCSPKSGHDTVSWYQQALGQGPQFIFQYYEEEERQRGNFPDRFSGHQFPNYSSELNVNALLLGDSALYLCASSWGLAGGKAYEQYFGPGTRLTVT.

This chain uses TRBV5-6 with TRBJ1-1; perhaps TRBD1 as D (6 bases). CDR3 length: 17 residues. The ends were cut back, 4 bases at V and 0 bases at J, with 19 bases in the middle. CDR1 is SGHDT, CDR2 YYEEEE, per germline. The CDR3 bases are TGTGCCAGCAGCCCCCTGAGACAGGCCGGTTTGAACACTGAAGCTTTCTTT. The encoded protein is CASSPLRQAGLNTEAFF.

The rearrangement links TRBV7-3 to TRBJ2-2; D may be TRBD2 (6 bases). The CDR3 length is 14 residues. Trimming removed 5 bases from V and 7 bases from J, with 14 bases in between. CDR1 is SGHTA and CDR2 is FQGTGA in the germline V gene. CDR3 residues: CASSPGEAGGELFF. The CDR3 region has the DNA TGTGCCAGCAGCCCGGGGGAGGCCGGCGGGGAGCTGTTTTTT.

The chain links TRBV18 to TRBJ1-2; TRBD1 matches 9 bases. Germline CDR1 and CDR2: KGHSH and LQKENI. The length of the CDR3 is 13 residues. The V and J ends lost 3 bases and 7 bases, in that order; junction bases with no gene match: 3. The CDR3 DNA reads TGTGCCAGCTCACCGGGGACAGGGAGTGGCTACACCTTC. Amino acid sequence: CASSPGTGSGYTF.

The chain has TRBV10-3 and TRBJ1-1; 7 nucleotides agree with TRBD1. With V trimmed by 11 bases and J by 4 bases, 7 bases remained unmatched. In germline, CDR1 is ENHRY, CDR2 SYGVKD. The CDR3 spans 12 residues. CDR3 residues: CASKGQTTEAFF. The CDR3 DNA follows: TGTGCCTCCAAGGGACAGACCACTGAAGCTTTCTTT.

This clone was observed once. This rearrangement joins TRBV2 to TRBJ2-3, with D possibly matching TRBD2 (5 bases). The germline CDR1 and CDR2 sequences are SNHLY and FYNNEI. CDR3 length: 16 residues. V was pared by 6 bases and J by 1 base, with 17 bases between. CDR3 in amino acids: CASSDHEGWGTDTQYF. DNA of the CDR3: TGTGCCAGCAGCGATCATGAGGGTTGGGGCACAGATACGCAGTATTTT.

This chain joins TRBV10-3 and TRBJ1-3; D ambiguous. This CDR3 comprises 14 residues. CDR1 and CDR2 (germline): ENHRY, SYGVKD. V was cut by 8 bases and J by 3 bases, with 14 bases left in between. CDR3 in amino acids: CAIVDPAVGNTIYF. In DNA form, the CDR3 reads TGTGCCATCGTAGACCCGGCGGTTGGAAACACCATATATTTT.

The rearrangement joins TRBV18 to TRBJ1-2; D unclear. The CDR3 spans 14 residues. Trimming took off 6 bases at V and 2 bases at J, with 13 bases between the two ends. The V gene's germline CDR1 is KGHSH and CDR2 LQKENI. CDR3: CASSQNRENYGYTF. CDR3 sequence (DNA): TGTGCCAGCTCGCAAAACCGGGAAAACTATGGCTACACCTTC.

The chain's CDR3 is CASSLLAETDTQYF. CDR3 DNA: TGTGCCAGCAGTTTATTGGCGGAGACAGATACGCAGTATTTT. V gene TRBV27 combines with J gene TRBJ2-3; D not resolved. The CDR3 has 14 amino acids. The germline V gene encodes CDR1 MNHEY and CDR2 SMNVEV (reference sequence). Trimming removed 1 base at V and 3 bases at J, with 8 bases between.

The V call is TRBV27, the J call TRBJ1-2; 8 bases fit TRBD1. CDR3 length: 14 amino acids. The junction had 8 bases not matched to a gene; V was cut back by 5 bases and J by 6 bases. Germline CDR1 is MNHEY and CDR2 is SMNVEV (reference sequence). This CDR3 is CASSMDRETNGYTF. For the CDR3, the DNA is TGTGCCAGCAGTATGGACAGGGAAACTAATGGCTACACCTTC.

The genes are TRBV7-9 and TRBJ2-3; TRBD1 matches at 9 bases. Germline V CDR1 and CDR2: SEHNR, FQNEAQ (reference sequence). CDR3 length: 14 amino acids. After removal of 5 bases from V and 3 bases from J, the junction contained 3 bases not matched to a gene. The CDR3 nucleotides read TGTGCCAGCAGCGTACAGGGGGCAACAGATACGCAGTATTTT. Protein: CASSVQGATDTQYF.

This sequence joins TRBV28 and TRBJ2-6; 8 nucleotides match TRBD1. Trimming at V came to 5 bases and at J to 0 bases, leaving 9 bases not matched to a gene. This CDR3 has 18 amino acids. Germline V lookup: CDR1 MDHEN, CDR2 SYDVKM. CDR3 loop: CASSAGGTGASGANVLTF. As DNA, the CDR3 is TGTGCCAGCAGTGCAGGCGGGACAGGAGCCTCTGGGGCCAACGTCCTGACTTTC. Filled out from reference TRBV28 and TRBJ2-6, the complete variable domain reads DVKVTQSSRYLVKRTGEKVFLECVQDMDHENMFWYRQDPGLGLRLIYFSYDVKMKEKGDIPEGYSVSREKKERFSLILESASTNQTSMYLCASSAGGTGASGANVLTFGAGSRLTVL.

V usage is TRBV19 and J usage is TRBJ1-3, with a tentative D call TRBD1 (5 bases). The CDR3 consists of 14 residues. The ends were cut back, 4 bases at V and 0 bases at J, with 7 bases in the middle. Per the germline V gene, CDR1 is LNHDA and CDR2 is SQIVND (reference sequence). CDR3 residues: CASSRQISGNTIYF. DNA of the CDR3: TGTGCCAGTAGTAGACAGATCTCTGGAAACACCATATATTTT.

J is TRBJ2-2 and V is TRBV5-6; 9 positions match TRBD1. The CDR3 extends over 15 amino acids. V lost 3 bases to trimming and J lost 3 bases; unmatched junction nucleotides: 3. The V gene's germline CDR1 is SGHDT and CDR2 YYEEEE. Written as DNA, the CDR3 is TGTGCCAGCAGCTCCGGGACAGGGTACACCGGGGAGCTGTTTTTT. Translated: CASSSGTGYTGELFF.

The chain employs TRBV2 and TRBJ1-1; D unresolved. Germline values: CDR1 SNHLY, CDR2 FYNNEI. With 2 bases removed from V and 11 bases from J, the gap between germline ends came to 15 bases. The CDR3 contains 13 residues. The DNA of the CDR3 is TGTGCCAGCAGTGAATCACAGATTTTGTGGGCTTTCTTT. Protein product: CASSESQILWAFF. Combining the CDR3 with reference TRBV2 and TRBJ1-1 gives the whole variable domain EPEVTQTPSHQVTQMGQEVILRCVPISNHLYFYWYRQILGQKVEFLVSFYNNEISEKSEIFDDQFSVERPDGSNFTLKIRSTKLEDSAMYFCASSESQILWAFFGQGTRLTVV.

The genes are TRBV5-1 and TRBJ2-7, with 8 positions matching TRBD1. The CDR3 covers 13 residues. Per the germline V gene, CDR1 is SGHRS and CDR2 is YFSETQ. After removal of 4 bases from V and 2 bases from J, the junction contained 2 bases not matched to a gene. CDR3 in amino acids: CASSKTGAYEQYF. Here the CDR3 DNA reads TGCGCCAGCAGCAAGACAGGGGCCTACGAGCAGTACTTC.

The J gene is TRBJ2-5, the V gene TRBV7-2; a possible D gene is TRBD2 (5 bases). The CDR3 has 15 amino acids. Germline V gene lookup returns CDR1 SGHTA and CDR2 FQGNSA. V was pared by 5 bases and J by 5 bases, with 18 bases between. CDR3 sequence reads: CASSQGSLAGETQYF. Written as DNA, the CDR3 is TGTGCCAGCAGCCAAGGGTCCTTGGCGGGTGAGACCCAGTACTTC.

The chain is built from TRBV18 and TRBJ1-4; TRBD1 matches 7 bases. The CDR3 has 15 residues. Germline values: CDR1 KGHSH, CDR2 LQKENI. J gave up 4 bases and V 3 bases, and 5 bases lay outside the gene matches. CDR3 nucleotide sequence: TGTGCCAGCTCACCGAGGGACAGTAGTAATGAAAAACTGTTTTTT. Amino acid sequence: CASSPRDSSNEKLFF.